The rows below give T cell receptor beta chains drawn from one sample of a study of blood T cell repertoires in COVID-19. Generated by immunoSEQ multiplex PCR, the TCRdb table keeps only in-frame clones and is missing some. The sample carries 250,000 or so clones, approximately 88% recorded once. Sequencing was carried out using PBMCs or T cells enriched from blood (not recorded which). These receptors originate from a woman younger than 45 who had been exposed to COVID-19. CDR3s leave out the opening cysteine and the closing phenylalanine or tryptophan.

V gene: TRBV5-1; J gene: TRBJ2-7; CDR3 protein: ASSASGNPYEQY
V gene: TRBV5-1; J gene: TRBJ1-1; CDR3 protein: ASSMLGGELNEAF
V gene: TRBV27; J gene: TRBJ2-5; CDR3 protein: ASSLSGGSGGETQY
V gene: TRBV5-5; J gene: TRBJ2-3; CDR3 protein: ASSSRSRDRGRDTQY
V gene: TRBV2; J gene: TRBJ2-3; CDR3 protein: ASGLAGVFASTDTQY
V gene: TRBV27; J gene: TRBJ1-1; CDR3 protein: ASSLSTGTEAF
V gene: TRBV18; J gene: TRBJ2-7; CDR3 protein: ASSPTFGTGRYEQY
V gene: TRBV2; J gene: TRBJ2-7; CDR3 protein: ASQTPKVDEQY
V gene: TRBV2; J gene: TRBJ2-4; CDR3 protein: ASRDGTMPQY
V gene: TRBV19; J gene: TRBJ1-1; CDR3 protein: ASRDSSTEAF
V gene: TRBV11-3; J gene: TRBJ2-2; CDR3 protein: ASSLVGSYGELF
V gene: TRBV27; J gene: TRBJ1-6; CDR3 protein: ASTPLGETNSPLH
V gene: TRBV5-1; J gene: TRBJ1-6; CDR3 protein: ASSLTGTGVH
V gene: TRBV13; J gene: TRBJ2-3; CDR3 protein: ASSSAGRSTDTQY
V gene: TRBV11-2; J gene: TRBJ1-6; CDR3 protein: ASSFTADSPNSPLH
V gene: TRBV30; J gene: TRBJ2-1; CDR3 protein: AWKKRYNEQF
V gene: TRBV19; J gene: TRBJ2-7; CDR3 protein: ASSNRQGEQY
V gene: TRBV4-1; J gene: TRBJ2-5; CDR3 protein: ASSTGGAEETQY
V gene: TRBV27; J gene: TRBJ2-1; CDR3 protein: ASSLTGGIVNEDEQF
V gene: TRBV10-3; J gene: TRBJ1-4; CDR3 protein: AISESTTQLELF
V gene: TRBV5-6; J gene: TRBJ1-2; CDR3 protein: ASSLPTGAYT
V gene: TRBV13; J gene: TRBJ1-1; CDR3 protein: ASSPPGSSWTEAF
V gene: TRBV5-4; J gene: TRBJ1-1; CDR3 protein: ASSFRDSEAF
V gene: TRBV19; J gene: TRBJ2-3; CDR3 protein: ASTRQGTTDTQY
V gene: TRBV5-6; J gene: TRBJ1-6; CDR3 protein: ASNGQGEAPLH
V gene: TRBV7-3; J gene: TRBJ2-5; CDR3 protein: ASTYGGERESETQY
V gene: TRBV5-1; J gene: TRBJ1-4; CDR3 protein: ASSPGTVNEKLF
V gene: TRBV15; J gene: TRBJ1-2; CDR3 protein: ATSRVTGGYT
V gene: TRBV5-6; J gene: TRBJ1-2; CDR3 protein: ASSLTGRVYGYT
V gene: TRBV6-5; J gene: TRBJ1-2; CDR3 protein: ASSPQGGLGYT
V gene: TRBV5-6; J gene: TRBJ2-2; CDR3 protein: ASSSPLAGVAGELF
V gene: TRBV5-6; J gene: TRBJ1-2; CDR3 protein: ATADRMANYGYT
V gene: TRBV5-4; J gene: TRBJ2-7; CDR3 protein: ASSFSRQRQGRYEQY
V gene: TRBV19; J gene: TRBJ2-1; CDR3 protein: ASSIERGRLNEQF
V gene: TRBV10-1; J gene: TRBJ2-5; CDR3 protein: ASSERIAGALETQY
V gene: TRBV5-6; J gene: TRBJ2-1; CDR3 protein: ASSPGLAGGNEQF
V gene: TRBV30; J gene: TRBJ2-7; CDR3 protein: AWERQGLSYEQY
V gene: TRBV23-1; J gene: TRBJ1-2; CDR3 protein: ASSQSQKATGRNYGYT
V gene: TRBV2; J gene: TRBJ1-4; CDR3 protein: ASSENRGDEKLF
V gene: TRBV5-1; J gene: TRBJ2-7; CDR3 protein: ASSYGTPEQY
V gene: TRBV7-9; J gene: TRBJ1-2; CDR3 protein: ASSPGQSYGYT
V gene: TRBV5-6; J gene: TRBJ1-1; CDR3 protein: ASSLMGRSSEAF
V gene: TRBV27; J gene: TRBJ1-4; CDR3 protein: ASSLTNRGKLF
V gene: TRBV7-9; J gene: TRBJ2-1; CDR3 protein: ASSAGLPLYNEQF
V gene: TRBV30; J gene: TRBJ2-3; CDR3 protein: AWSFGTSGRGDTQY
V gene: TRBV10-1; J gene: TRBJ2-2; CDR3 protein: ASSPGTEFPTGELF
V gene: TRBV5-1; J gene: TRBJ1-3; CDR3 protein: ASSLNQGVSGNTIY
V gene: TRBV11-2; J gene: TRBJ2-7; CDR3 protein: ASSLTGRDYEQY
V gene: TRBV28; J gene: TRBJ1-1; CDR3 protein: ASSTGVETF
V gene: TRBV7-3; J gene: TRBJ2-1; CDR3 protein: ASSSLPGLAVGVNEQF
V gene: TRBV9; J gene: TRBJ1-1; CDR3 protein: ASVPYPTGSAEAF
V gene: TRBV9; J gene: TRBJ2-1; CDR3 protein: ASSVVAGGPSEYNEQF
V gene: TRBV7-9; J gene: TRBJ2-6; CDR3 protein: ASSPGRGSSGANVLT
V gene: TRBV2; J gene: TRBJ2-5; CDR3 protein: ASTLTQHPQETQY
V gene: TRBV3-1/TRBV3-2; J gene: TRBJ2-3; CDR3 protein: ASSQGGTRADTQY
V gene: TRBV3-1/TRBV3-2; J gene: TRBJ2-1; CDR3 protein: ASSQSTPYNEQF
V gene: TRBV29-1; J gene: TRBJ1-2; CDR3 protein: SVGGQHYGYT
V gene: TRBV25-1; J gene: TRBJ2-2; CDR3 protein: ASRESTGELF
V gene: TRBV6-5; J gene: TRBJ2-1; CDR3 protein: ASSYGREGDNEQF
V gene: TRBV5-4; J gene: TRBJ2-2; CDR3 protein: ASSFGRADTGELF